This T cell receptor (beta chain) emerged from a study of blood T cell repertoires in COVID-19. Study-wide context: Sites across the United States, Italy and Spain contributed samples from acute and convalescent COVID-19. The analysed material was cDNA or gDNA that came from T cells, B-cell-depleted T cells, or PBMCs.

V shed 7 bases and J shed 2 bases, with 6 bases lying between them. The germline V gene has CDR1 LNHDA and CDR2 SQIVND (reference sequence). CDR3 length: 12 residues. Per the original data handling: By means of reference gene primer amplification, nucleated cell counts were estimated. Here immunoSEQ multiplex PCR was the method, and the copy in TCRdb shows in-frame clones only, minus some. D and trimming come from the DNA, and the V and J calls and clone size come from that table. The sample holds some 270,000 clones; around 86% are singletons and the top ten take under 2.5%. This clone was counted once.

This clonotype was obtained from a man aged 50 to 59 with acute or convalescent COVID-19. Sequencing input: peripheral blood. The chain uses TRBV19 and TRBJ2-1; D is perhaps TRBD2 (5 bases). The CDR3 bases are TGTGCCAGTAAAGCGGCCTACAATGAGCAGTTCTTC. This gives the protein CASKAAYNEQFF. The full variable domain, rest sourced from reference TRBV19 and TRBJ2-1, is DGGITQSPKYLFRKEGQNVTLSCEQNLNHDAMYWYRQDPGQGLRLIYYSQIVNDFQKGDIAEGYSVSREKKESFPLTVTSAQKNPTAFYLCASKAAYNEQFFGPGTRLTVL.